A selection of T cell receptor beta chains follows, all from one sample in a study of CD8 T cells in Susac syndrome. MiXCR was run by TCRdb on the immunoSEQ multiplex PCR reads, yielding one entry per CDR3 protein. The sample includes around 150,000 distinct CDR3 sequences, more than 85% of them seen just once. Material: CD4+ T cells from PBMCs. The receptors here all came from a human donor with Susac syndrome. CDR3s include the opening cysteine and the closing phenylalanine or tryptophan. The D gene is left open where the match is weak. The listing skips clone size in some rows; elsewhere it reads once, few, many or a size class.

d_call,j_call,v_call,clone_size,cdr3_aa,cdr3_nt
TRBD1,TRBJ2-2,TRBV25-1,NA,CASSDPDRANTGELFF,TGTGCCAGCAGTGACCCCGACAGGGCGAACACCGGGGAGCTGTTTTTT
NA,TRBJ2-5,TRBV7-9,NA,CASSLRGQRQETQYF,TGTGCCAGCAGCTTAAGAGGACAGAGGCAAGAGACCCAGTACTTC
NA,TRBJ2-1,TRBV7-3,few,CASASAINNEQFF,TGTGCCAGCGCTTCAGCGATTAACAATGAGCAGTTCTTC
NA,TRBJ1-6,TRBV7-9,NA,CASSFQQGTSPLHF,TGTGCCAGCAGCTTTCAACAGGGAACCTCACCCCTCCACTTT
NA,TRBJ2-4,TRBV6-1,once,CASRTYQGLGAKNIQYF,TGTGCCAGCAGAACTTACCAGGGGTTAGGGGCCAAAAACATTCAGTACTTC
TRBD2,TRBJ2-1,TRBV15,NA,CATSREPGLAGRTSYNEQFF,TGTGCCACCAGCAGGGAACCGGGACTAGCGGGTAGGACCTCCTACAATGAGCAGTTCTTC
NA,TRBJ2-7,TRBV18,NA,CASSRSGSYEQYF,TGTGCCAGCTCAAGGTCAGGGTCCTACGAGCAGTACTTC
NA,TRBJ1-6,TRBV20-1,NA,CSARRVQDNSPLHF,TGCAGTGCTAGAAGGGTTCAGGATAATTCACCCCTCCACTTT
NA,TRBJ2-4,TRBV13,NA,CASSRERRGGKNIQYF,TGTGCCAGCAGCCGGGAGCGCAGAGGGGGCAAAAACATTCAGTACTTC
NA,TRBJ2-6,TRBV3-1,NA,CASSQGHPGGANVLTF,TGTGCCAGCAGCCAAGGACACCCGGGAGGGGCCAACGTCCTGACTTTC
TRBD1,TRBJ1-1,TRBV29-1,NA,CSVTDRAAMNTEAFF,TGCAGCGTAACCGACAGGGCCGCGATGAACACTGAAGCTTTCTTT
TRBD1,TRBJ2-1,TRBV27,NA,CASSLTGTGVYNEQFF,TGTGCCAGCAGCCTTACCGGGACAGGGGTATACAATGAGCAGTTCTTC
TRBD1,TRBJ2-7,TRBV30,NA,CAGQGPTYEQYF,TGTGCCGGACAGGGACCCACCTACGAGCAGTACTTC
NA,TRBJ2-7,TRBV5-1,NA,CASSLISSYEQYF,TGCGCCAGCAGCTTGATCAGCTCCTACGAGCAGTACTTC
NA,TRBJ1-5,TRBV15,NA,CATSRDIQPQHF,TGTGCCACCAGCAGAGATATTCAGCCCCAGCATTTT